This T cell receptor (beta chain) was sequenced during a study of T cell repertoires in cytomegalovirus infection. Study overall: Selection of CMV epitopes for the study included recently identified HLA-C-restricted and well-studied HLA-B-restricted ones.

MiXCR, applied by TCRdb to the reads, yields one record per CDR3 protein. The table includes hundreds of thousands of distinct CDR3 sequences, around 31% detected once. V was trimmed by 9 bases and J by 3 bases, leaving 12 bases between them. The length of the CDR3 is 12 residues. Germline V gives CDR1 MNHNY, CDR2 SVGAGI (reference sequence). Worth noting for this clonotype: The antigen remains unidentified.

This TCR derives from a human donor in good health (CMV status not recorded). Some clones in this sample may be carry-over from other donors' samples. V and J are TRBV6-6 and TRBJ2-7; D gene uncertain. The input for sequencing was cultured CD8+ T cells from PBMCs, taken from culture after CMV antigen stimulation. In nucleotides, the CDR3 is TGTGCCAGTGCTCGGGCAGTCTACGAGCAGTACTTC. Translation: CASARAVYEQYF.